This is a list of T cell receptor beta chains from one sample in a study of T cell repertoires in cytomegalovirus infection. TCRdb reanalysed the reads using MiXCR and keeps one entry per CDR3 protein. The data contain roughly 150,000 distinct CDR3 sequences, about 20% of them seen just once; the ten biggest clones take up around 9.9%. Sequencing was carried out using PBMCs. Receptors originate from a human donor in good health (CMV status not recorded). Some clones in this sample may be carry-over from other donors' samples. The CDR3 runs from the conserved cysteine through the conserved F or W. The D gene is left open where the match is weak. Clone size appears in some rows only: once, few, many, or a class for an expanded clone.

TRBJ2-7 | TRBD1 | 17 | TRBV6-2/TRBV6-3 | few | CASSYPTQGQGFDEQYF | TGTGCCAGCAGTTACCCAACTCAAGGACAGGGATTCGACGAGCAGTACTTC
TRBJ1-1 | TRBD1 | 14 | TRBV12-3/TRBV12-4 | few | CASTPGQGRFEAFF | TGTGCCAGCACCCCCGGACAGGGGAGATTTGAAGCTTTCTTT
TRBJ2-5 | . | 13 | TRBV7-9 | . | CASSLVFGATQYF | TGTGCCAGCAGCTTAGTTTTCGGGGCGACCCAGTACTTC
TRBJ2-1 | . | 17 | TRBV12-5 | few | CASGLVRSGPLESEQFF | TGTGCTAGTGGTTTGGTACGGTCGGGTCCTCTCGAAAGTGAGCAGTTCTTC
TRBJ2-2 | . | 14 | TRBV7-6 | many | CASSLGLYTGELFF | TGTGCCAGCAGCTTAGGGCTATACACCGGGGAGCTGTTTTTT
TRBJ2-5 | TRBD2 | 15 | TRBV7-9 | . | CASSYGSGAQETQYF | TGTGCCAGCAGCTATGGGAGCGGGGCCCAAGAGACCCAGTACTTC
TRBJ2-3 | . | 13 | TRBV28 | many | CASSRDATDTQYF | TGTGCCAGCAGTCGCGACGCCACAGATACGCAGTATTTT
TRBJ1-6 | . | 13 | TRBV2 | . | CASRDSRNSPLHF | TGTGCCAGCAGGGACAGTCGAAATTCACCCCTCCACTTT
TRBJ2-7 | . | 13 | TRBV4-1 | . | CASSRGDRVEQYF | TGCGCCAGCAGCCGGGGGGACCGGGTCGAGCAGTACTTC
TRBJ2-5 | TRBD2 | 17 | TRBV7-8 | many | CASNLGLAGARRETQYF | TGTGCCAGCAACCTAGGACTAGCGGGAGCACGGCGGGAGACCCAGTACTTC
TRBJ1-5 | TRBD1 | 16 | TRBV28 | many | CASSFAGGGSNQPQHF | TGTGCCAGCAGTTTCGCAGGGGGAGGGAGCAATCAGCCCCAGCATTTT
TRBJ2-5 | . | 12 | TRBV6-6 | few | CASSRTEETQYF | TGTGCCAGCAGCCGGACGGAAGAGACCCAGTACTTC
TRBJ2-2 | . | 15 | TRBV19 | few | CASSTRTANTGELFF | TGTGCCAGTAGTACCAGGACAGCTAACACCGGGGAGCTGTTTTTT
TRBJ2-3 | . | 14 | TRBV18 | few | CASSATSPTDTQYF | TGTGCCAGCTCAGCGACGAGTCCTACAGATACGCAGTATTTT
TRBJ2-5 | TRBD2 | 13 | TRBV7-2 | many | CASSPGGGETQYF | TGTGCCAGCAGCCCCGGGGGAGGGGAGACCCAGTACTTC